The 32 T cell receptor beta chains reported below all come from one sample, sequenced in a study of T-cell memory formation after mild COVID-19. From the 5' RACE reads, TCRdb called clonotypes with MiXCR, one entry per CDR3 protein. The table records about 560,000 distinct CDR3 sequences, about 18% of them present only once. The sequencing input was PBMCs or a T cell subset sorted from them (not recorded which). These receptor sequences come from an adult woman who had mild COVID-19 (a few samples of this study predate the infection). Cell type and time point are not known.

This clonotype was counted only a few times. V usage is TRBV6-1 and J usage is TRBJ2-6, with D maybe TRBD2 (5 bases). The germline V and J ends were trimmed by 8 bases and 2 bases, with 13 bases remaining between them. The CDR3 is 15 amino acids. CDR1 is MNHNS, CDR2 SASEGT, per germline. CDR3 amino acids: CASFNGGPGANVLTF. The DNA of the CDR3 is TGTGCCAGCTTTAACGGAGGTCCTGGGGCCAACGTCCTGACTTTC.

This clonotype showed up just a few times. J is TRBJ1-6 and V is TRBV6-5; 8 bases map to TRBD1. V trimming: 6 bases; J trimming: 3 bases; junction bases outside the gene matches: 7. Germline CDR1 and CDR2: MNHEY and SVGAGI. The CDR3 covers 16 residues. The CDR3 here is CASRRGTGFYNSPLHF. The CDR3 DNA reads as TGTGCCAGCAGGAGGGGGACAGGTTTCTATAATTCACCCCTCCACTTT.

This clonotype was observed a few times. The chain combines TRBV20-1 with TRBJ2-7; 10 bases align to TRBD1. The ends lost 6 bases at V and 5 bases at J; junction bases unmatched: 10. There are 14 residues in the CDR3. The germline gives CDR1 DFQATT, CDR2 SNEGSKA (reference sequence). CDR3 sequence reads: CSAKTGGSRDEQYF. The CDR3 DNA follows: TGCAGTGCAAAGACAGGGGGCAGCAGGGACGAGCAGTACTTC.

V is TRBV12-3 or TRBV12-4 and J is TRBJ2-2; 10 bases align to TRBD2. The V segment lost 7 bases and the J segment 4 bases; nucleotides outside the gene matches: 6. The CDR3 consists of 15 residues. In nucleotides, the CDR3 is TGTGCCAGCAATCCGGGACTAGCGTTCACCGGGGAGCTGTTTTTT. Protein sequence: CASNPGLAFTGELFF.

This clonotype was counted only a few times. J is TRBJ2-2 and V is TRBV7-2; D possibly corresponds to TRBD2 (6 bases). The CDR3 sequence is 14 residues long. V was pared by 5 bases and J by 6 bases, with 13 bases between. CDR1 is SGHTA and CDR2 is FQGNSA in the germline V gene. In nucleotides, the CDR3 is TGTGCCAGCAGCGTTGGGGGGAGCGCCGGGGAGCTGTTTTTT. Protein: CASSVGGSAGELFF.

In its sample, this clonotype was seen a few times. The chain couples TRBV20-1 to TRBJ2-3, with 10 positions matching TRBD2. The CDR3 loop spans 15 amino acids. V lost 2 bases to trimming and J lost 4 bases; unmatched junction nucleotides: 6. From germline, CDR1 is DFQATT and CDR2 SNEGSKA (reference sequence). The CDR3 here is CSARLPSGSADTQYF. In DNA form, the CDR3 reads TGCAGTGCTAGATTGCCTAGCGGGAGCGCAGATACGCAGTATTTT.

Only a few counts were recorded for this clonotype. The genes are TRBV5-1 and TRBJ2-3; the D gene could be TRBD1 or TRBD2 (6 bases each). Looked up from germline, CDR1 is SGHRS and CDR2 is YFSETQ. Between the trimmed V and J ends, which lost 4 bases and 5 bases, there was a span of 17 bases. This CDR3 is built from 15 residues. CDR3 sequence: CASSGGTAGVDTQYF. CDR3 nucleotides: TGCGCCAGCAGCGGCGGGACCGCAGGGGTAGATACGCAGTATTTT.

This clonotype was counted between two and nine times. The chain joins TRBV9 to TRBJ2-7; 9 positions match TRBD2. Per germline, CDR1 SGDLS and CDR2 YYNGEE. V shed 0 bases, J shed 1 base, and the junction held 2 bases outside the gene matches. The CDR3 runs 15 residues. The CDR3 coding sequence is TGTGCCAGCAGCGTAGATCTAGCGGGATCCTACGAGCAGTACTTC. This encodes CASSVDLAGSYEQYF.

The CDR3 nucleotides read TGCGCCAGCAGCCAAGATCTCCGGACAGACGAGCAGTACTTC. Its translation: CASSQDLRTDEQYF. The chain has TRBV4-1 and TRBJ2-7, with D maybe TRBD1 (6 bases). Trimming removed 0 bases from V and 5 bases from J, with 11 bases in between. The germline V gene has CDR1 MGHRA and CDR2 YSYEKL. This CDR3 has 14 residues.

This rearrangement joins TRBV7-9 to TRBJ2-6; 7 bases agree with TRBD2. Trimming took 3 bases from V and 4 from J; bases not matched to a gene: 9. The CDR3 sequence is 17 residues long. CDR1 and CDR2 from the germline V gene are SEHNR and FQNEAQ (reference sequence). This CDR3 reads CASSFGAGELGANVLTF. The CDR3 DNA reads as TGTGCCAGCAGCTTCGGGGCGGGAGAACTGGGGGCCAACGTCCTGACTTTC.

The chain recombines TRBV11-2 with TRBJ1-1; D gene ambiguous. Trimming removed 5 bases at V and 7 bases at J, with 11 bases between. This CDR3 has 12 residues. Germline CDR1 reads SGHAT; CDR2 reads FQNNGV. The CDR3, as DNA: TGTGCCAGCAGCAGAACCTACAGTGAAGCTTTCTTT. Translated: CASSRTYSEAFF.

The V gene is TRBV7-2, the J gene TRBJ2-7; the D gene is possibly TRBD2 (6 bases). CDR3 length: 13 residues. Trimming removed 5 bases from V and 2 bases from J, with 10 bases in between. The germline gives CDR1 SGHTA, CDR2 FQGNSA. In nucleotides, the CDR3 is TGTGCCAGCAGCCCACAGCGGGCCTACGAGCAGTACTTC. Amino acid sequence: CASSPQRAYEQYF. The full variable domain, completed using reference TRBV7-2 and TRBJ2-7, is GAGVSQSPSNKVTEKGKDVELRCDPISGHTALYWYRQSLGQGLEFLIYFQGNSAPDKSGLPSDRFSAERTGGSVSTLTIQRTQQEDSAVYLCASSPQRAYEQYFGPGTRLTVT.

This clonotype occurred a few times. This sequence joins TRBV2 and TRBJ2-7; the D gene is possibly TRBD1 (6 bases). The CDR3 sequence is 13 residues long. Germline CDR1 and CDR2: SNHLY and FYNNEI. Deletions cut 7 bases from V and 0 bases from J, with 10 bases between. CDR3 in DNA: TGTGCCAGCACTCGGGACACCTCCTACGAGCAGTACTTC. It codes for CASTRDTSYEQYF.

This clonotype was seen only a few times. J is TRBJ2-1 and V is TRBV6-2 or TRBV6-3, with 7 bases aligning to TRBD1. Germline assignment: CDR1 MNHEY and CDR2 SVGEGT. The CDR3 spans 13 residues. CDR3 DNA: TGTGCAGCACTTGACAGGGAAGGCAATGAGCAGTTCTTC. It translates to CAALDREGNEQFF.

V usage is TRBV4-2 and J usage is TRBJ2-3; a weak D match, TRBD2 (5 bases). V lost 0 bases, J lost 5 bases, and 18 bases lay in between. Germline CDR1 and CDR2: LGHNA and YNFKEQ. CDR3 length: 17 residues. CDR3 residues: CASSQDIGRGYGDTQYF. CDR3 bases: TGTGCCAGCAGCCAAGACATAGGGCGAGGGTACGGAGATACGCAGTATTTT.

In its sample, this clonotype was seen a few times. The chain has TRBV5-1 and TRBJ2-1; D is unresolved. Germline V lookup: CDR1 SGHRS, CDR2 YFSETQ. Trimming shortened V by 6 bases and J by 1 base, and 14 bases separated the two germline ends. The CDR3 totals 15 residues. The CDR3 nucleotides read TGCGCCAGCAACTCTATAGCCCCTTCCTACAATGAGCAGTTCTTC. Amino acids: CASNSIAPSYNEQFF.

This clonotype was seen more than once but under ten times. V usage is TRBV6-6 and J usage is TRBJ2-3; D possibly corresponds to TRBD2 (6 bases). Trimming took 10 bases from V and 3 from J, leaving 20 bases between them. The germline V gene encodes CDR1 MNHNY and CDR2 SVGAGI (reference sequence). The CDR3 loop spans 15 amino acids. CDR3 coding DNA: TGTGCCATCTCAATCCGGGGGTCTCGTACAGATACGCAGTATTTT. Its protein is CAISIRGSRTDTQYF.

A few counts support this clonotype. The V and J genes are TRBV7-2 and TRBJ2-1; TRBD2 aligns across 8 bases. This CDR3 has 15 amino acids. Germline CDR1 reads SGHTA; CDR2 reads FQGNSA. The junction had 6 bases not matched to a gene; V was cut back by 3 bases and J by 5 bases. CDR3 region: CASSFGTRIHNEQFF. The CDR3 DNA reads as TGTGCCAGCAGCTTTGGGACTAGAATCCACAATGAGCAGTTCTTC.

This clonotype was counted many times. The chain joins TRBV16 to TRBJ1-4; the D is unclear. The CDR3 runs 14 residues. Germline CDR1 is KGHSY and CDR2 is FQNENV. With 0 bases removed from V and 7 bases from J, the gap between germline ends came to 9 bases. The CDR3 protein is CASSQSRSVEKLFF. The CDR3 DNA sequence: TGTGCCAGCAGCCAATCGCGAAGTGTTGAAAAACTGTTTTTT. Looking up the rest from reference TRBV16 and TRBJ1-4 gives the full variable domain: GEEVAQTPKHLVRGEGQKAKLYCAPIKGHSYVFWYQQVLKNEFKFLISFQNENVFDETGMPKERFSAKCLPNSPCSLEIQATKLEDSAVYFCASSQSRSVEKLFFGSGTQLSVL.

This clonotype showed up just a few times. The chain carries TRBV29-1 and TRBJ2-1; TRBD1 or TRBD2 may be the D gene (5 bases each). The CDR3 is made up of 14 amino acids. Trimming took 5 bases from V and 3 from J, leaving 14 bases between them. Germline CDR1 SQVTM, CDR2 ANQGSEA. In DNA form, the CDR3 reads TGCAGCGTTTCCCCGGGGCGAAACTACAATGAGCAGTTCTTC. Encoded protein: CSVSPGRNYNEQFF.

The table lists this clonotype with a few counts. The CDR3 region has the DNA TGTGCCAGCAGTCCGCGGGACAGGGGTGCGGCTAATGAAAAACTGTTTTTT. Residues: CASSPRDRGAANEKLFF. The chain couples TRBV6-2 or TRBV6-3 to TRBJ1-4; TRBD1 agrees at 10 bases. The CDR3 spans 17 residues. Germline V lookup: CDR1 MNHEY, CDR2 SVGEGT. The V and J ends lost 5 bases and 3 bases, in that order; junction bases with no gene match: 9.

There are a few counts of this clonotype. The V and J genes are TRBV2 and TRBJ2-1; TRBD2 is a possible D gene (5 bases). CDR1 and CDR2 (germline): SNHLY, FYNNEI. Trimming stripped 9 bases from V and 6 bases from J, with 9 bases between. There are 11 residues in the CDR3. CDR3 sequence reads: CARRAANEQFF. CDR3 coding DNA: TGTGCCAGGAGGGCTGCCAATGAGCAGTTCTTC.

This chain connects TRBV6-5 to TRBJ2-1; 8 bases fit TRBD1. The CDR3 is 14 residues long. Germline lookup yields CDR1 MNHEY and CDR2 SVGAGI. The J segment lost 6 bases and the V segment lost 2 bases, leaving 3 bases of the junction unmatched. This CDR3 reads CASSYLDRANEQFF. DNA for the CDR3: TGTGCCAGCAGTTACCTGGACAGGGCCAATGAGCAGTTCTTC.

The chain has TRBV20-1 and TRBJ2-2; D is perhaps TRBD1 (8 bases). This CDR3 spans 16 amino acids. The V and J ends lost 0 bases and 5 bases respectively, with 16 bases between them. Germline-derived CDR1 and CDR2 are DFQATT and SNEGSKA (reference sequence). CDR3 sequence reads: CSARDRTGRGTGELFF. The DNA for the CDR3 is TGCAGTGCTAGAGATCGGACAGGGAGGGGGACCGGGGAGCTGTTTTTT.

This clonotype was picked up many times. V is TRBV12-3 or TRBV12-4 and J is TRBJ2-7; D perhaps matches TRBD1 (5 bases). Trimming stripped 6 bases from V and 7 bases from J, with 10 bases between. CDR3 length: 11 residues. This chain's CDR3 is CASSQGLEQYF. CDR3 nucleotide sequence: TGTGCCAGCAGCCAGGGCCTTGAGCAGTACTTC.

The CDR3 protein is CSARDLRAAGARTDTQYF. CDR3 coding DNA: TGCAGTGCTAGAGATCTCAGGGCAGCGGGGGCCCGCACAGATACGCAGTATTTT. The chain uses TRBV20-1 and TRBJ2-3; TRBD2 matches 8 bases. The trim removed 0 bases at V and 1 base at J, leaving 12 bases unmatched. CDR1 and CDR2 (germline): DFQATT, SNEGSKA (reference sequence). The CDR3 is 18 residues long.

The chain uses TRBV3-1 and TRBJ2-1, with D perhaps matching TRBD2 (5 bases). This CDR3 contains 15 residues. V was cut by 4 bases and J by 6 bases, with 16 bases left in between. CDR1 is LGHDT, CDR2 YNNKEL, per germline (reference sequence). CDR3 protein: CASSPRGTIRNEQFF. For the CDR3, the DNA is TGTGCCAGCAGCCCACGGGGTACGATCCGCAATGAGCAGTTCTTC.

V usage is TRBV4-1 and J usage is TRBJ1-5; TRBD1 agrees at 8 bases. CDR1 is MGHRA and CDR2 is YSYEKL in the germline V gene. Losses at the gene ends were 2 bases for V and 0 bases for J; bases not matched to a gene: 9. This CDR3 has 18 residues. CDR3 in amino acids: CASSQLGGTGNSNQPQHF. The CDR3 DNA follows: TGCGCCAGCAGCCAATTAGGGGGGACAGGAAATAGCAATCAGCCCCAGCATTTT.

The sample holds a few counts of this clonotype. The J gene is TRBJ2-3, the V gene TRBV6-6; 9 nucleotides align to TRBD2. Germline V gene data show CDR1 as MNHNY and CDR2 as SVGAGI (reference sequence). V lost 10 bases, J lost 1 base, and 9 bases stayed unmatched. The CDR3 spans 15 residues. The CDR3 loop reads CATLKSSGGTDTQYF. The CDR3 nucleotides read TGTGCCACTCTGAAATCTAGCGGGGGCACAGATACGCAGTATTTT.

This clonotype has only a few counts. The genes are TRBV3-1 and TRBJ2-1; possibly TRBD2 for D (5 bases). Trimming removed 6 bases at V and 8 bases at J, with 8 bases between. The CDR3 consists of 11 residues. Germline-derived CDR1 and CDR2 are LGHDT and YNNKEL (reference sequence). The CDR3 here is CASRRADEQFF. The CDR3 region has the DNA TGTGCCAGCAGGCGAGCGGATGAGCAGTTCTTC.

This clonotype came up a few times. The CDR3 spells CSARPRTSGGLGNEQFF. CDR3 DNA: TGCAGTGCCAGACCTAGGACTAGCGGGGGGCTTGGGAATGAGCAGTTCTTC. The chain joins TRBV20-1 to TRBJ2-1; 14 positions agree with TRBD2. Germline V gene sequence: CDR1 DFQATT, CDR2 SNEGSKA (reference sequence). With V trimmed by 6 bases and J by 7 bases, 14 bases remained unmatched. CDR3 length: 17 amino acids.

The rearrangement joins TRBV12-3 or TRBV12-4 to TRBJ1-2, with 11 positions matching TRBD1. V lost 2 bases, J lost 4 bases, and 6 bases stayed unmatched. The CDR3 spans 16 residues. CDR3 loop: CASSLSGQGAGYGYTF. The CDR3 DNA reads as TGTGCCAGCAGTTTATCTGGACAGGGGGCTGGCTATGGCTACACCTTC.